Listed below are T cell receptor beta chains from one sample, sequenced in a study of technical replicates of blood from a handful of donors. Data came from immunoSEQ multiplex PCR; TCRdb stores just in-frame clones and leaves some out. Of roughly 93,000 clones listed, approximately 95% are singletons. The sequenced sample was T cells isolated from PBMCs. These receptors were collected from a human donor in good health. Both conserved end residues are part of each CDR3. The D gene is left open where the match is weak. Clone size is shown for a subset of rows, as once, few, many or a class of expanded clone.

V gene,D gene,clone size,J gene,CDR3 protein,CDR3 DNA
TRBV7-2,TRBD1,.,TRBJ2-7,CASRSRGLAIYEQYF,TGTGCCAGCAGGTCCAGGGGGCTAGCGATCTACGAGCAGTACTTC
TRBV5-4,.,.,TRBJ1-1,CASSLGQRKPNTEAFF,TGTGCCAGCAGCTTGGGACAGCGTAAACCGAACACTGAAGCTTTCTTT
TRBV11-2,.,.,TRBJ2-5,CASSLWASSETQYF,TGTGCCAGCAGCTTATGGGCTAGCAGCGAGACCCAGTACTTC
TRBV14,.,.,TRBJ2-7,CASSQAYPSSYEQYF,TGTGCCAGCAGCCAAGCCTACCCGAGCTCCTACGAGCAGTACTTC
TRBV6-4,TRBD1,.,TRBJ2-3,CASSDGTGATDTQYF,TGTGCCAGCAGTGACGGGACAGGGGCCACAGATACGCAGTATTTT
TRBV6-5,.,.,TRBJ2-1,CASSYSSWNEQFF,TGTGCCAGCAGTTATTCTAGTTGGAATGAGCAGTTCTTC
TRBV19,TRBD1,.,TRBJ2-7,CASSSRDSYEQYF,TGTGCCAGTAGTTCCCGGGACAGCTACGAGCAGTACTTC
TRBV27,.,.,TRBJ1-1,CASSLRRGTEAFF,TGTGCCAGCAGTTTACGCCGGGGTACTGAAGCTTTCTTT
TRBV5-4,TRBD1,.,TRBJ1-2,CASSRPRQGNYGYTF,TGTGCCAGCAGCCGACCTAGACAGGGCAACTATGGCTACACCTTC
TRBV10-3,.,.,TRBJ2-5,CATAARESQYF,TGTGCCACCGCGGCTAGAGAGTCCCAGTACTTC
TRBV27,TRBD1,.,TRBJ1-4,CASSPFDRGNEKLFF,TGTGCCAGCAGCCCCTTCGACAGGGGAAATGAAAAACTGTTTTTT
TRBV5-4,TRBD1,.,TRBJ1-1,CASSLGGGNTEAFF,TGTGCCAGCAGCTTAGGGGGCGGGAACACTGAAGCTTTCTTT
TRBV27,.,.,TRBJ2-2,CASSRQDSGELFF,TGTGCCAGCAGTCGACAGGATTCCGGGGAGCTGTTTTTT
TRBV5-1,TRBD2,.,TRBJ2-7,CASSGTEGLGPDYEQYF,TGCGCCAGCAGCGGAACCGAGGGACTAGGCCCAGACTACGAGCAGTACTTC
TRBV11-3,TRBD2,.,TRBJ2-2,CASSLRTSVGGELFF,TGTGCCAGCAGCTTACGGACTAGCGTTGGCGGGGAGCTGTTTTTT
TRBV4-1,TRBD1,once,TRBJ1-1,CATSPQQTGVTEAFF,TGCGCCACTTCCCCCCAGCAAACAGGGGTGACTGAAGCTTTCTTT
TRBV27,.,.,TRBJ2-2,CASTRGFTGELFF,TGTGCCAGCACTCGAGGGTTCACCGGGGAGCTGTTTTTT
TRBV10-1,TRBD2,.,TRBJ2-1,CASSEVSSGRAGEQFF,TGCGCCAGCAGTGAGGTTTCTAGCGGGAGGGCCGGTGAGCAGTTCTTC
TRBV6-5,.,.,TRBJ2-7,CASRRTGSAYEQYF,TGTGCCAGCAGACGAACCGGGAGCGCCTACGAGCAGTACTTC
TRBV5-1,.,.,TRBJ2-1,CASSLDSDEQFF,TGCGCCAGCAGCTTGGACTCGGATGAGCAGTTCTTC
TRBV30,TRBD1,.,TRBJ1-5,CAWTQGQNQPQHF,TGTGCCTGGACCCAGGGACAGAATCAGCCCCAGCATTTT
TRBV14,.,.,TRBJ1-1,CASSHRRDLLAFF,TGTGCCAGCAGCCACCGAAGGGACTTATTAGCTTTCTTT
TRBV5-4,.,few,TRBJ1-1,CASSSNSEAFF,TGTGCCAGCAGCTCTAACAGTGAAGCTTTCTTT
TRBV29-1,.,.,TRBJ2-7,CSVVRENSYEQYF,TGCAGCGTTGTTCGGGAGAACTCCTACGAGCAGTACTTC
TRBV6-1,.,.,TRBJ2-2,CATQGIGELFF,TGTGCAACACAGGGTATCGGGGAGCTGTTTTTT
TRBV19,.,.,TRBJ1-5,CATSLGQSNQPQHF,TGTGCCACCTCCCTTGGACAGTCCAATCAGCCCCAGCATTTT
TRBV29-1,TRBD2,.,TRBJ2-3,CSVEGTSSTDTQYF,TGCAGCGTTGAAGGGACTAGTTCCACAGATACGCAGTATTTT
TRBV27,TRBD1,.,TRBJ1-2,CASSWTGGEHYGYTF,TGTGCCAGCAGTTGGACAGGGGGCGAGCATTATGGCTACACCTTC
TRBV7-2,TRBD2,.,TRBJ2-1,CASSLTASGINNEQFF,TGTGCCAGCAGCTTAACGGCCAGCGGGATCAACAATGAGCAGTTCTTC
TRBV7-5,.,.,TRBJ1-4,CVRSAEQGSKKLFF,TGTGTCAGAAGCGCGGAACAGGGTTCTAAAAAACTGTTTTTT
TRBV6-1,.,.,TRBJ2-6,CASRALISGANVLTF,TGTGCCAGCAGGGCTCTGATCTCTGGGGCCAACGTCCTGACTTTC
TRBV10-3,TRBD1,.,TRBJ2-2,CAISRQGLNTGELFF,TGTGCCATCAGTCGACAGGGGTTGAACACCGGGGAGCTGTTTTTT
TRBV7-8,TRBD2,.,TRBJ2-1,CASSFSNRLAGFHNEQFF,TGTGCCAGCAGCTTTTCAAACCGACTAGCGGGGTTCCACAATGAGCAGTTCTTC
TRBV15,TRBD2,once,TRBJ2-5,CATSRDAGAGGETQYF,TGTGCCACCAGCAGAGATGCGGGAGCGGGGGGGGAGACCCAGTACTTC
TRBV28,TRBD2,once,TRBJ2-1,CASIPGGGRAGHEQFF,TGTGCCAGCATTCCGGGTGGCGGGAGGGCCGGCCATGAGCAGTTCTTC
TRBV25-1,.,.,TRBJ2-5,CASRGVWGAGGRLETQYF,TGTGCCAGCAGAGGGGTTTGGGGGGCGGGCGGGAGACTAGAGACCCAGTACTTC
TRBV9,.,.,TRBJ1-3,CASSRNRAGNTIYF,TGTGCCAGCAGCAGGAACAGGGCTGGAAACACCATATATTTT
TRBV30,TRBD2,.,TRBJ2-3,CAWSPPGLAGIPDGTDTQYF,TGTGCCTGGAGCCCCCCGGGACTAGCGGGGATTCCAGATGGCACAGATACGCAGTATTTT
TRBV7-9,.,.,TRBJ2-7,CASSDYSYEQYF,TGTGCCAGCAGCGACTACTCCTACGAGCAGTACTTC
TRBV5-1,.,.,TRBJ1-1,CASSPTVGGGEAFF,TGCGCCAGCAGCCCCACTGTGGGGGGAGGTGAAGCTTTCTTT
TRBV19,TRBD1,.,TRBJ2-2,CASIARGRFRADTGELFF,TGTGCCAGTATTGCCAGGGGGCGCTTCAGGGCGGACACCGGGGAGCTGTTTTTT
TRBV12-5,TRBD2,.,TRBJ2-1,CASGLGGSGGRGYNEQFF,TGTGCTAGTGGTTTGGGGGGTAGCGGGGGAAGAGGGTACAATGAGCAGTTCTTC
TRBV15,.,.,TRBJ1-5,CATSTLGGDPQHF,TGTGCCACCAGCACCTTGGGGGGGGACCCCCAGCATTTT
TRBV11-3,.,.,TRBJ2-2,CASSRTDNTGELFF,TGTGCCAGCAGCCGGACAGATAACACCGGGGAGCTGTTTTTT
TRBV13,TRBD2,.,TRBJ2-3,CASTQRGERGHTDTQYF,TGTGCCAGCACTCAACGAGGGGAGCGGGGGCACACAGATACGCAGTATTTT
TRBV15,TRBD2,.,TRBJ2-1,CATSGELAGEAKDEQFF,TGTGCCACCAGCGGCGAACTAGCGGGAGAGGCAAAGGATGAGCAGTTCTTC
TRBV7-9,.,.,TRBJ1-1,CASTRTVNTEAFF,TGTGCCAGCACCCGGACAGTGAACACTGAAGCTTTCTTT
TRBV5-8,TRBD1,.,TRBJ2-7,CASTTGTAYEQYF,TGTGCCAGCACGACCGGGACAGCCTACGAGCAGTACTTC
TRBV6-6,.,.,TRBJ1-5,CASSRQTDSNQPQHF,TGTGCCAGCAGTAGACAGACCGATAGCAATCAGCCCCAGCATTTT
TRBV11-2,.,once,TRBJ2-1,CASSSPEIGESYNEQFF,TGTGCCAGCAGCTCCCCCGAGATCGGGGAATCCTACAATGAGCAGTTCTTC
TRBV6-5,.,.,TRBJ2-1,CASRESGLNNEQFF,TGTGCCTCCCGTGAAAGCGGTTTAAACAATGAGCAGTTCTTC
TRBV9,.,.,TRBJ1-1,CASSTGSEGAEAFF,TGTGCCAGCAGCACCGGAAGCGAAGGGGCTGAAGCTTTCTTT